This T cell receptor (beta chain) was captured by sequencing in a study of monozygotic twins with inflammatory bowel disease. Per donor there was one draw, yielding a blood sample of over 2 ml. TCRdb derives one entry per CDR3 protein from the 5' RACE reads, leaving out DNA. The sample has around 140,000 distinct CDR3 sequences, and its top ten clones hold roughly 1.2%. Germline CDR1 and CDR2: SGDLS and YYNGEE. The CDR3 length is 15 residues. V gene TRBV9 combines with J gene TRBJ2-3. This receptor was identified in a human donor with ulcerative colitis or Crohn's disease, or a healthy co-twin of an affected twin (not recorded which). Sequences were obtained from blood. The CDR3 is CASSDGEWITDTQYF.